These 26 T cell receptor beta chains came from one sample sequenced in a study of blood T cell repertoires in COVID-19. Only in-frame clones appear in the TCRdb table, and some are missing; sequencing was by immunoSEQ multiplex PCR. The table shows about 300,000 clones, with 65% to 90% occurring only once. The material sequenced was PBMCs or T cells enriched from blood (not recorded which). These receptors were taken from a woman under 30 who had recovered from COVID-19.

The rearrangement uses TRBV19 and TRBJ1-6; a possible D gene is TRBD1 (5 bases). The ends were cut back, 3 bases at V and 6 bases at J, with 9 bases in the middle. The CDR3 is 14 amino acids. Germline V gives CDR1 LNHDA, CDR2 SQIVND (reference sequence). The CDR3 spells CASSINRSNSPLHF. For the CDR3, the DNA is TGTGCCAGTAGTATTAACAGGTCTAATTCACCCCTCCACTTT.

This clone was recorded once. The V and J genes are TRBV19 and TRBJ1-1; 7 bases are a match to TRBD1. CDR3 length equals 16 residues. In germline, CDR1 is LNHDA, CDR2 SQIVND (reference sequence). J gave up 2 bases and V 5 bases, and 11 bases lay outside the gene matches. The chain's CDR3 is CASSPNPGQSNTEAFF. The CDR3 DNA sequence: TGTGCCAGTAGTCCGAATCCGGGACAGTCTAACACTGAAGCTTTCTTT. The entire variable domain, with the rest obtained from reference TRBV19 and TRBJ1-1, is as follows: DGGITQSPKYLFRKEGQNVTLSCEQNLNHDAMYWYRQDPGQGLRLIYYSQIVNDFQKGDIAEGYSVSREKKESFPLTVTSAQKNPTAFYLCASSPNPGQSNTEAFFGQGTRLTVV.

The V call is TRBV7-9, the J call TRBJ2-5; D perhaps matches TRBD2 (6 bases). CDR3 size: 15 residues. The germline V gene has CDR1 SEHNR and CDR2 FQNEAQ (reference sequence). Trimming cost V 5 bases and J 1 base, with 14 bases left between them. This CDR3 reads CASSPASVPQETQYF. CDR3 nucleotides: TGTGCCAGCAGCCCCGCTAGCGTACCCCAAGAGACCCAGTACTTC.

The chain joins TRBV7-9 to TRBJ2-5; the D gene is possibly TRBD1 (5 bases). Trimming stripped 3 bases from V and 5 bases from J, with 10 bases between. The CDR3 sequence is 13 residues long. Germline loops: CDR1 SEHNR, CDR2 FQNEAQ (reference sequence). DNA for the CDR3: TGTGCCAGCAGCTTCAGGGTAGAGGAGACCCAGTACTTC. It codes for CASSFRVEETQYF. Full variable domain (rest looked up from reference TRBV7-9 and TRBJ2-5): DTGVSQNPRHKITKRGQNVTFRCDPISEHNRLYWYRQTLGQGPEFLTYFQNEAQLEKSRLLSDRFSAERPKGSFSTLEIQRTEQGDSAMYLCASSFRVEETQYFGPGTRLLVL.

V and J are TRBV5-6 and TRBJ1-2; D remains ambiguous. The CDR3 has 11 residues. Trimming stripped 3 bases from V and 8 bases from J, with 8 bases between. CDR1 SGHDT and CDR2 YYEEEE come from the germline V gene. This CDR3 is CASSSLEGYTF. The CDR3 DNA reads as TGTGCCAGCAGCTCTCTGGAGGGCTACACCTTC.

V and J are TRBV9 and TRBJ2-2, with 8 bases that match TRBD1. Germline V lookup: CDR1 SGDLS, CDR2 YYNGEE. The CDR3 runs to 15 residues. V shed 6 bases and J 0 bases; nucleotides not matched to a gene: 4. CDR3 region: CASTGQGSNTGELFF. Written as DNA, the CDR3 is TGTGCCAGCACCGGACAGGGTTCGAACACCGGGGAGCTGTTTTTT.

The chain uses TRBV25-1 and TRBJ1-1; D is ambiguous. Germline-derived CDR1 and CDR2 are MGHDK and SYGVNS. Trimming took 4 bases from V and 6 from J, leaving 12 bases between them. CDR3 length: 13 residues. CDR3 bases: TGTGCCAGCAGTGGCTTAGACACGGCTGAAGCTTTCTTT. Translating it yields CASSGLDTAEAFF.

The CDR3 DNA is TGTGCCAGAAGCCCGGGACAGGGGGCGCCCACTGAAGCTTTCTTT. This sequence encodes CARSPGQGAPTEAFF. V and J are TRBV5-3 and TRBJ1-1; TRBD1 aligns across 12 bases. TRBV5-3 falls under the ORF class, with uncertain function. V trimming: 4 bases; J trimming: 4 bases; junction bases outside the gene matches: 5. CDR3 length: 15 amino acids.

This clone was seen just once. The CDR3: CASSYPTEFYGYTF. CDR3 nucleotides: TGTGCCAGCAGTTATCCGACAGAATTCTATGGCTACACCTTC. This chain joins TRBV6-2 or TRBV6-3 and TRBJ1-2, with D maybe TRBD1 (5 bases). CDR1 is MNHEY, CDR2 SVGEGT, per germline. This CDR3 is 14 amino acids long. V was shortened by 3 bases and J by 4 bases, with 12 bases between the two germline ends.

The chain has TRBV28 and TRBJ1-1, with D possibly TRBD1 on 6 matching bases. V shed 3 bases and J shed 10 bases, with 21 bases lying between them. The CDR3 has 15 residues. The germline V gene has CDR1 MDHEN and CDR2 SYDVKM. This chain's CDR3 is CASSFHAAHRVGAFF. The CDR3 DNA reads TGTGCCAGCAGTTTCCACGCGGCCCACAGGGTGGGAGCTTTCTTT.

This clone has a single count. V gene TRBV4-1 combines with J gene TRBJ2-7; the D gene is possibly TRBD2 (6 bases). Germline CDR1 is MGHRA and CDR2 is YSYEKL. V was trimmed by 3 bases and J by 2 bases, leaving 14 bases between them. This CDR3 contains 15 residues. The CDR3 bases are TGCGCCAGCAGCCAGGTAGTCGGGGGAGCCTACGAGCAGTACTTC. Translation: CASSQVVGGAYEQYF.

This clone showed up just a few times. As DNA, the CDR3 is TGTGCCAGCAGCGGTCTAGCGGGAGGGCGGCAAAGCTACAATGAGCAGTTCTTC. Translation: CASSGLAGGRQSYNEQFF. J is TRBJ2-1 and V is TRBV7-8; 12 bases match TRBD2. Germline CDR1 SGHVS, CDR2 FQNEAQ. The CDR3 covers 18 residues. V trimming: 5 bases; J trimming: 3 bases; junction bases outside the gene matches: 11.

The table lists this clone with a count of one. J is TRBJ2-1 and V is TRBV9; D uncertain. The CDR3 is 16 amino acids. Trimming removed 0 bases at V and 0 bases at J, with 10 bases between. The germline V gene has CDR1 SGDLS and CDR2 YYNGEE. The CDR3 DNA sequence: TGTGCCAGCAGCGTAGGAGGCGTAGGCTCCTACAATGAGCAGTTCTTC. Translated: CASSVGGVGSYNEQFF.

This sequence joins TRBV5-1 and TRBJ2-6; D not certain. The CDR3 extends over 17 amino acids. Trimming took off 0 bases at V and 3 bases at J, with 13 bases between the two ends. Germline V lookup: CDR1 SGHRS, CDR2 YFSETQ. In nucleotides, the CDR3 is TGCGCCAGCAGCTTGGTCCCCCAAAGACTTGGGGCCAACGTCCTGACTTTC. This sequence encodes CASSLVPQRLGANVLTF.

This clone was counted ten times or more. The chain couples TRBV15 to TRBJ1-2; D is ambiguous. The germline V gene encodes CDR1 LNHNV and CDR2 YYDKDF (reference sequence). The CDR3 covers 12 residues. V lost 0 bases to trimming and J lost 8 bases, with 7 bases between them. For the CDR3, the DNA is TGTGCCACCAGCAGAGATCGTCTGGGCTACACCTTC. Its translation: CATSRDRLGYTF.

This chain uses TRBV4-1 with TRBJ2-1; the match to TRBD2 covers 9 bases. There are 15 residues in the CDR3. CDR1 is MGHRA and CDR2 is YSYEKL in the germline V gene. V lost 0 bases, J lost 13 bases, and 10 bases stayed unmatched. The chain's CDR3 is CASSQDIAAGGRQFF. Written as DNA, the CDR3 is TGCGCCAGCAGCCAAGATATCGCGGCGGGAGGGCGACAGTTCTTC.

In its sample, this clone was seen a few times. The chain couples TRBV5-1 to TRBJ1-2; D gene ambiguous. Trimming removed 7 bases at V and 3 bases at J, with 13 bases between. CDR1 and CDR2 (germline): SGHRS, YFSETQ. This CDR3 spans 13 amino acids. The CDR3 coding sequence is TGCGCCAGCGGTTCCGGGGTAGACTATGGCTACACCTTC. This gives the protein CASGSGVDYGYTF. The complete variable domain, with remaining parts taken from reference TRBV5-1 and TRBJ1-2, reads KAGVTQTPRYLIKTRGQQVTLSCSPISGHRSVSWYQQTPGQGLQFLFEYFSETQRNKGNFPGRFSGRQFSNSRSEMNVSTLELGDSALYLCASGSGVDYGYTFGSGTRLTVV.

The chain combines TRBV5-1 with TRBJ2-7, with 10 nucleotides matching TRBD1. J was trimmed by 5 bases and V by 6 bases; bases with no gene match: 8. This CDR3 comprises 14 residues. CDR1 is SGHRS, CDR2 YFSETQ, per germline. CDR3 nucleotides: TGCGCCAGCAAGCGGGACAGGGGCGTCCACGAGCAGTACTTC. Translation gives CASKRDRGVHEQYF.

V is TRBV7-6 and J is TRBJ2-5; tentatively, D is TRBD1 (6 bases). CDR1 and CDR2 (germline): SGHVS, FNYEAQ. The CDR3 consists of 13 residues. Deletions cut 5 bases from V and 5 bases from J, with 12 bases between. The CDR3 here is CASSAHRVETQYF. The CDR3 DNA sequence: TGTGCCAGCAGCGCGCACAGGGTTGAGACCCAGTACTTC.

The chain joins TRBV2 to TRBJ2-5; 9 bases agree with TRBD2. CDR3 length: 12 amino acids. J lost 6 bases, V lost 6 bases, and 2 bases had no gene match. Looked up from germline, CDR1 is SNHLY and CDR2 is FYNNEI. This CDR3 is CASRRGGQTQYF. CDR3 DNA: TGTGCCAGCAGGCGGGGGGGCCAGACCCAGTACTTC.

About this clone itself: This sample also contains other DNA sequences that code for the same CDR3. This chain joins TRBV18 and TRBJ2-1; D may be TRBD1 (6 bases). V was cut by 3 bases and J by 3 bases, with 12 bases left in between. Germline V gene data show CDR1 as KGHSH and CDR2 as LQKENI. This CDR3 spans 15 amino acids. The chain's CDR3 is CASSPGLGGYNEQFF. CDR3 DNA: TGTGCCAGCTCACCCGGGCTAGGGGGCTACAATGAGCAGTTCTTC. Combining the CDR3 with reference TRBV18 and TRBJ2-1 gives the whole variable domain NAGVMQNPRHLVRRRGQEARLRCSPMKGHSHVYWYRQLPEEGLKFMVYLQKENIIDESGMPKERFSAEFPKEGPSILRIQQVVRGDSAAYFCASSPGLGGYNEQFFGPGTRLTVL.

This clone has a single count. The chain couples TRBV14 to TRBJ1-1; the D gene is possibly TRBD1 (5 bases). Germline CDR1 reads SGHDN; CDR2 reads FVKESK. The V end lost 0 bases, the J end lost 5 bases, and 16 bases lay between the germline ends. The CDR3 extends over 16 amino acids. The CDR3 is CASSQETPPRVTEAFF. The CDR3 region has the DNA TGTGCCAGCAGCCAAGAAACCCCCCCCAGGGTTACTGAAGCTTTCTTT.

This chain uses TRBV2 with TRBJ2-1; D might be TRBD2 (6 bases). Trimming removed 8 bases from V and 4 bases from J, with 12 bases in between. Per the germline V gene, CDR1 is SNHLY and CDR2 is FYNNEI. The CDR3 consists of 13 residues. CDR3 region: CASDAGTYNEQFF. CDR3 DNA: TGTGCCAGCGATGCGGGGACTTACAATGAGCAGTTCTTC.

This clone was recorded only once. The V and J genes are TRBV27 and TRBJ1-1; 7 bases map to TRBD1. CDR1 and CDR2 (germline): MNHEY, SMNVEV (reference sequence). This CDR3 region has 13 residues. V dropped 9 bases and J dropped 4; count of bases not matched to a gene: 8. CDR3 residues: CASLGGYGTEAFF. The CDR3 coding sequence is TGTGCCAGTCTAGGGGGCTATGGCACTGAAGCTTTCTTT.

CDR3 nucleotide sequence: TGTGCCAGCAGACAGGGGGTGAACACCGGGGAGCTGTTTTTT. Its translation is CASRQGVNTGELFF. This chain uses TRBV6-4 with TRBJ2-2; TRBD1 aligns across 8 bases. Looked up from germline, CDR1 is MRHNA and CDR2 is SNTAGT. The CDR3 runs 14 residues. J gave up 1 base and V 6 bases, and 1 base lay outside the gene matches.

V gene TRBV5-1 combines with J gene TRBJ1-2; no clear D gene. The CDR3 has 15 residues. Trimming took 0 bases from V and 4 from J, leaving 13 bases between them. From germline, CDR1 is SGHRS and CDR2 YFSETQ. This chain's CDR3 is CASSLVESTVYGYTF. DNA for the CDR3: TGCGCCAGCAGCTTGGTCGAGTCTACCGTCTATGGCTACACCTTC.